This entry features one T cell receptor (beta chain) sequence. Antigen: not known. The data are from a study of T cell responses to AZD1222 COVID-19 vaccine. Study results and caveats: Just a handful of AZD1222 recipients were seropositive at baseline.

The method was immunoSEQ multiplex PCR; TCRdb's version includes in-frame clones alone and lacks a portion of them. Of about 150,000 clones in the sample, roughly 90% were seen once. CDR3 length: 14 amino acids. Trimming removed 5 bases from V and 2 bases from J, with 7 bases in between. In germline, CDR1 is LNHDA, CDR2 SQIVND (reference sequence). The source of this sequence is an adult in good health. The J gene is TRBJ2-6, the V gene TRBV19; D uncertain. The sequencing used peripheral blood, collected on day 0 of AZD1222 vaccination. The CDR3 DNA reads TGTGCCAGTAGTCGGTCAGCTGGGGCCAACGTCCTGACTTTC. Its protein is CASSRSAGANVLTF.